A single sample gave rise to the 6 T cell receptor beta chains below, sequenced in a study of shared clonotypes between healthy human individuals. Some clones are missing from TCRdb's copy, which holds only in-frame ones; the method was immunoSEQ multiplex PCR. The sample lists approximately 100,000 clones; around 71% were seen once. Sequencing was carried out using memory CD8+ T cells sorted from blood. The sample's subset: CD45RO+ cells pooled with CCR7-negative TemRA cells. The receptors were gathered from a woman in her twenties or thirties in good health.

The V gene is TRBV27, the J gene TRBJ1-5; D not certain. Deletions cut 9 bases from V and 0 bases from J, with 9 bases between. The germline gives CDR1 MNHEY, CDR2 SMNVEV (reference sequence). The CDR3 consists of 13 residues. CDR3 region: CASALYSNQPQHF. CDR3 DNA sequence: TGTGCCAGTGCCCTTTATAGCAATCAGCCCCAGCATTTT.

The chain employs TRBV7-3 and TRBJ2-1, with TRBD2 matching 10 bases. Per the germline V gene, CDR1 is SGHTA and CDR2 is FQGTGA. The CDR3 consists of 14 residues. The trim removed 6 bases at V and 9 bases at J, leaving 8 bases unmatched. CDR3 region: CASRRSGRYGEQFF. CDR3 DNA: TGTGCCAGCAGGCGTAGCGGGAGGTACGGTGAGCAGTTCTTC.

To note about this clone: At one end the junction does not follow the germline gene, possibly because of a read error. The chain employs TRBV2 and TRBJ2-7, with unresolved D. The CDR3 has 16 residues. Germline V gene sequence: CDR1 SNHLY, CDR2 FYNNEI. CDR3 sequence (DNA): TGTGCCAGCAGTGAAGCAGAAGTCAGCTCATCGGACCTTGCGGTCTTC. This gives the protein CASSEAEVSSSDLAVF.

The sample holds a few counts of this clone. The chain combines TRBV7-9 with TRBJ2-7; D is possibly TRBD1 or TRBD2 (7 bases each). In germline, CDR1 is SEHNR, CDR2 FQNEAQ (reference sequence). V lost 5 bases and J lost 0, with 17 bases in between. CDR3 length equals 16 residues. The chain's CDR3 is CASSVVQGRDSYEQYF. The CDR3 nucleotides are TGTGCCAGCAGCGTCGTACAGGGGAGGGACTCCTACGAGCAGTACTTC.

This chain connects TRBV2 to TRBJ2-7, with D maybe TRBD2 (6 bases). The CDR3 loop spans 12 amino acids. The germline V gene has CDR1 SNHLY and CDR2 FYNNEI. The ends were cut back, 5 bases at V and 4 bases at J, with 9 bases in the middle. CDR3 protein: CASSRTKYEQYF. The DNA of the CDR3 is TGTGCCAGCAGTCGGACTAAGTACGAGCAGTACTTC.

This chain connects TRBV6-5 to TRBJ1-2; D is unresolved. The germline V gene encodes CDR1 MNHEY and CDR2 SVGAGI. Trimming stripped 5 bases from V and 7 bases from J, with 11 bases between. This CDR3 contains 12 residues. The CDR3 nucleotides read TGTGCCAGCAGTACGGAGGATTGTGGCTACACCTTC. Encoded protein: CASSTEDCGYTF.